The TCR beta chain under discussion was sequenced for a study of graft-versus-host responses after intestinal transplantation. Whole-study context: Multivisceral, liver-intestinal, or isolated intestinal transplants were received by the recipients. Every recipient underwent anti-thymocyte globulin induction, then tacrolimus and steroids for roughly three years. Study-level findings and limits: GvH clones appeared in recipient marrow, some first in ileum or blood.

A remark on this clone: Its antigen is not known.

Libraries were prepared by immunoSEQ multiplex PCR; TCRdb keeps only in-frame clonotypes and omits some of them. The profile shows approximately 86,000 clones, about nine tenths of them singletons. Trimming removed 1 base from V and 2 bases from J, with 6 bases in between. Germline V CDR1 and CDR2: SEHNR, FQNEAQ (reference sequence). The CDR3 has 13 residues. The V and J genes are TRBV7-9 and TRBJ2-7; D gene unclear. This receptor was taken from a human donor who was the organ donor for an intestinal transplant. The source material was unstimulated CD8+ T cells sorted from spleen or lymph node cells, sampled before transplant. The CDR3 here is CASSLEPTYEQYF. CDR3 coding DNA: TGTGCCAGCAGCTTAGAGCCAACCTACGAGCAGTACTTC.